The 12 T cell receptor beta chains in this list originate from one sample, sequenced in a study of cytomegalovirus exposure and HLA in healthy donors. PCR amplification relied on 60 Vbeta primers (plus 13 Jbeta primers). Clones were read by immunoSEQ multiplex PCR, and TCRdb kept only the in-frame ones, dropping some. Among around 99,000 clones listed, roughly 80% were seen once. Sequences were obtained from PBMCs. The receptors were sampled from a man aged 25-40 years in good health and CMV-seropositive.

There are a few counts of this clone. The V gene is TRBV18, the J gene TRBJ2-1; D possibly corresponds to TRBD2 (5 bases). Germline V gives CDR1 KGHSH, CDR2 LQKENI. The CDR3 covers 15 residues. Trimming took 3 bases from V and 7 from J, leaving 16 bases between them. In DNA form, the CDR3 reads TGTGCCAGCTCACCGAACGGGCTGCCGGGAAATGAGCAGTTCTTC. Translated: CASSPNGLPGNEQFF.

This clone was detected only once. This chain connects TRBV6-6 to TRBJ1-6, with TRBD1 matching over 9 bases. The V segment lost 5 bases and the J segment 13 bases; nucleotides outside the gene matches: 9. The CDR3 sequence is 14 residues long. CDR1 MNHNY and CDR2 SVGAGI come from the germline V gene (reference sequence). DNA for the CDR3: TGTGCCAGCAGTGACGTGGGACAGGGTCTTCCCCTCCACTTT. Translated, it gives CASSDVGQGLPLHF.

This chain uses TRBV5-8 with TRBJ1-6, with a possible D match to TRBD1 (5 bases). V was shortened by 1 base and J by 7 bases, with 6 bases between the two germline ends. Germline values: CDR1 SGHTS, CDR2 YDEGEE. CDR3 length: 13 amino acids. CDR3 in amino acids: CASSLRGNSPLHF. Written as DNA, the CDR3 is TGTGCCAGCAGCTTGCGGGGGAATTCACCCCTCCACTTT. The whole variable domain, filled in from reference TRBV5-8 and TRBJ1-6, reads EAGVTQSPTHLIKTRGQQATLRCSPISGHTSVYWYQQALGLGLQFLLWYDEGEERNRGNFPPRFSGRQFPNYSSELNVNALELEDSALYLCASSLRGNSPLHFGNGTRLTVT.

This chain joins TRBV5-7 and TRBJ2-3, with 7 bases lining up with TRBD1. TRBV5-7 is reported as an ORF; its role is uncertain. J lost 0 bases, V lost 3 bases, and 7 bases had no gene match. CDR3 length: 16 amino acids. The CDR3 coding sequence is TGTGCCAGCAGCTGCTCCCGGGACAGTAGCACAGATACGCAGTATTTT. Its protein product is CASSCSRDSSTDTQYF.

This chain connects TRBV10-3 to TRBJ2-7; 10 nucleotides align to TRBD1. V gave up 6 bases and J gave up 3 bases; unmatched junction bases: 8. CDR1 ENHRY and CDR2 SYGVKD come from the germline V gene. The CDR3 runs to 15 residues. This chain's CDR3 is CAISRDRGISYEQYF. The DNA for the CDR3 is TGTGCCATCAGCCGGGACAGGGGAATTAGCTACGAGCAGTACTTC.

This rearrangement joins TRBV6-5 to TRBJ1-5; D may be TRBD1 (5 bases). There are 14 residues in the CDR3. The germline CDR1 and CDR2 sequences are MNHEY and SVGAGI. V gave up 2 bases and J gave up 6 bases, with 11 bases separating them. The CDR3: CASSYAGGGQPQHF. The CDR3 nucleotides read TGTGCCAGCAGTTACGCGGGGGGGGGTCAGCCCCAGCATTTT.

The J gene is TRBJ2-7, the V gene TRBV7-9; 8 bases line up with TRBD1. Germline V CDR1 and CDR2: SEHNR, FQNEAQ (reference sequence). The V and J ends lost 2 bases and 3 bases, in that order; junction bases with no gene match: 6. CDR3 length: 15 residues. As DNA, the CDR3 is TGTGCCAGCAGCTTAACGACAGGGGTTCTCTACGAGCAGTACTTC. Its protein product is CASSLTTGVLYEQYF.

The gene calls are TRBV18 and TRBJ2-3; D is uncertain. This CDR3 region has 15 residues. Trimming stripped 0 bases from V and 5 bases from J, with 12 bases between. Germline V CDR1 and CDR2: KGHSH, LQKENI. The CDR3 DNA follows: TGTGCCAGCTCACCACCATCCCTGTCAGGAGATACGCAGTATTTT. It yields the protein CASSPPSLSGDTQYF.

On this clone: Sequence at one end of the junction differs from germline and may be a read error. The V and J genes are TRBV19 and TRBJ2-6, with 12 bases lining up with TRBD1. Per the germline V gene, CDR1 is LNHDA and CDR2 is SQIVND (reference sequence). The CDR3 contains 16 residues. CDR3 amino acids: CASSGTGGSGANGLTF. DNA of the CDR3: TGTGCCAGTAGTGGGACAGGGGGCTCTGGGGCCAACGGCCTGACTTTC.

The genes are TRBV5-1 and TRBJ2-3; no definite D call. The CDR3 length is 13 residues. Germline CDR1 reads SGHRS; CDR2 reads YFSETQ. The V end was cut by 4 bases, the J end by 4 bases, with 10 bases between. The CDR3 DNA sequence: TGCGCCAGCAGCCGAGGCGGATCAGATACGCAGTATTTT. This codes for CASSRGGSDTQYF.

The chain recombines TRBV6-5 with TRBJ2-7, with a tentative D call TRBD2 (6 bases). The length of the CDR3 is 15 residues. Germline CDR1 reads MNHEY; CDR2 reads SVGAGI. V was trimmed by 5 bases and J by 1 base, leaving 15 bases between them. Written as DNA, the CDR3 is TGTGCCAGCAGTAACCTCGGGACTGATTCCTACGAGCAGTACTTC. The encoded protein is CASSNLGTDSYEQYF.

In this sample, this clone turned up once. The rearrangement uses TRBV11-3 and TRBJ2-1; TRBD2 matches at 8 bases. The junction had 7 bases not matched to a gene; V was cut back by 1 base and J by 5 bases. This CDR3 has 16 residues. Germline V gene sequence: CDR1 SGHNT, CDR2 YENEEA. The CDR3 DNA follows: TGTGCCAGCAGCTTAGGTGTCGGGGGGGTTCACAATGAGCAGTTCTTC. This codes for CASSLGVGGVHNEQFF.